This T cell receptor beta chain came from a study of T cell changes during pregnancy in multiple sclerosis. The table came from immunoSEQ multiplex PCR; TCRdb's copy has only in-frame clones and leaves some out. The sample has tens of thousands of clones, more than 75% seen once. Germline-derived CDR1 and CDR2 are LGHNA and YSLEER. This CDR3 is built from 17 residues. Trimming removed 4 bases from V and 7 bases from J; junction bases left unmatched: 15. The TCR sequence derives from a female donor in good health, enrolled as a control in a pregnancy study. The chain employs TRBV4-3 and TRBJ2-1; 8 bases are shared with TRBD1. The sample consisted of peripheral blood, taken in the third trimester of pregnancy. Written as DNA, the CDR3 is TGCGCCAGCAGCCCCAACATCAGGGGGCAACGGGGGAATGAGCAGTTCTTC. Translation: CASSPNIRGQRGNEQFF.